The 30 T cell receptor beta chains listed next were all sequenced from one sample in a study of Tregs in tolerant kidney transplant recipients. Repertoires were generated with immunoSEQ multiplex PCR, while TCRdb's copy carries only in-frame clones and drops some. The sample holds more than 10,000 clones. Related graft donors supplied nonmyeloablative bone marrow transplants, and mixed chimerism was transient. This material consisted of CD8+ T cells from blood (PBMCs), taken 24 months after the transplant. Receptors were obtained from a human patient who received a combined kidney and bone marrow transplant. Some of the T cells may derive from the graft donor.

As to this clone: The CDR3 end lies 3 residues beyond the end of the read and is filled in from the germline J gene. The rearrangement uses TRBV2 and TRBJ2-7, with 8 bases fitting TRBD2. Germline V CDR1 and CDR2: SNHLY, FYNNEI. The CDR3 is 15 residues long. V was clipped by 6 bases and J by 5 bases; unmatched bases: 12. CDR3 in amino acids: CASSAGTSMVHEQYF. Incomplete CDR3 DNA: TGTGCCAGCAGCGCCGGGACTAGTATGGTCCACGAG.

In the case of this clone: The read stops 3 residues short of the end of the CDR3; the missing end is completed from the germline J gene. The gene calls are TRBV30 and TRBJ2-1, with D tentatively TRBD1 (6 bases). The CDR3 has 15 amino acids. V was trimmed by 2 bases and J by 0 bases, leaving 11 bases between them. Germline assignment: CDR1 GTSNPN and CDR2 SVGIG (reference sequence). The CDR3 DNA, read in part, is TGTGCCTGGAGTAGGCAGGGGAGCTCCTACAATGAG. The encoded protein is CAWSRQGSSYNE. The entire CDR3 protein reads CAWSRQGSSYNEQFF.

About this clone itself: The read stops 3 residues short of the end of the CDR3; the missing end is completed from the germline J gene. V usage is TRBV19 and J usage is TRBJ2-7; a weak D match, TRBD2 (5 bases). The V gene lost 3 bases and the J gene lost 1 base, with 13 bases spanning the gap. Germline CDR1 reads LNHDA; CDR2 reads SQIVND (reference sequence). The CDR3 is made up of 15 amino acids. Incomplete CDR3 DNA: TGTGCCAGTAGTATTGGGCTAGCTCCTTCCTACGAG. It yields the protein CASSIGLAPSYE. The entire CDR3 protein reads CASSIGLAPSYEQYF. The variable domain in full, completed from reference TRBV19 and TRBJ2-7, reads DGGITQSPKYLFRKEGQNVTLSCEQNLNHDAMYWYRQDPGQGLRLIYYSQIVNDFQKGDIAEGYSVSREKKESFPLTVTSAQKNPTAFYLCASSIGLAPSYEQYFGPGTRLTVT.

Comment on this clone: The sequenced fragment ends 3 residues before the CDR3 boundary, so the rest is inferred from the germline J gene. The chain recombines TRBV19 with TRBJ2-7; 15 bases agree with TRBD2. The V and J ends lost 5 bases and 0 bases, in that order; junction bases with no gene match: 2. Germline V lookup: CDR1 LNHDA, CDR2 SQIVND (reference sequence). CDR3 length equals 16 residues. The CDR3 protein is CASSWGLAGGSYEQYF. CDR3 DNA (partial): TGTGCCAGTAGTTGGGGACTAGCGGGAGGCTCCTACGAG.

To note about this clone: The observed sequence ends 3 residues before the CDR3 terminus, with the missing tail filled in from the germline J gene. The genes are TRBV5-1 and TRBJ2-7; TRBD1 matches 7 bases. CDR1 is SGHRS, CDR2 YFSETQ, per germline. Trimming at V came to 3 bases and at J to 2 bases, leaving 11 bases not matched to a gene. The CDR3 has 16 amino acids. The CDR3 here is CASSWSRDRVTYEQYF. The CDR3 DNA, read in part, is TGCGCCAGCAGCTGGAGCCGGGACAGAGTTACCTACGAG.

As concerns this clone: The read falls 3 residues short of the CDR3 end, and the missing part is taken from the germline J gene. The rearrangement links TRBV11-2 to TRBJ1-3, with 7 bases that match TRBD1. The CDR3 covers 15 residues. J was trimmed by 2 bases and V by 5 bases; bases with no gene match: 6. In germline, CDR1 is SGHAT, CDR2 FQNNGV. CDR3 protein: CASSHRGGPGNTIYF. CDR3 DNA, as far as it was read: TGTGCCAGCAGCCACAGGGGAGGGCCTGGAAACACC.

As regards this clone: The sequence runs out 3 residues before the end of the CDR3; the remainder is reconstructed from the germline J gene. J is TRBJ1-1 and V is TRBV6-2 or TRBV6-3, with D maybe TRBD1 (5 bases). Germline values: CDR1 MNHEY, CDR2 SVGEGT. Trimming shortened V by 5 bases and J by 0 bases, and 13 bases separated the two germline ends. The CDR3 totals 15 residues. The sequenced CDR3 bases are TGTGCCAGCAGTGTAGAGGGGCCTATGAACACTGAA. Amino acid sequence: CASSVEGPMNTE. The complete CDR3 protein is CASSVEGPMNTEAFF.

In the case of this clone: The read comes to an end 3 residues before the CDR3 does, leaving the germline J gene to fill in the end. The J gene is TRBJ2-7, the V gene TRBV7-2; 10 bases fit TRBD2. Germline trimming cut 4 bases from V and 4 bases from J; bases unmatched to any gene: 7. This CDR3 contains 15 residues. Germline loops: CDR1 SGHTA, CDR2 FQGNSA. The CDR3 here is CASSSGTSVQYEQYF. The sequenced CDR3 bases are TGTGCCAGCAGCTCCGGGACTAGCGTTCAGTACGAG.

In regard to this clone: Read coverage stops 3 residues before the CDR3 terminus; the germline J gene supplies the remainder. The gene calls are TRBV19 and TRBJ2-7, with 10 bases identical to TRBD2. Trimming at V came to 1 base and at J to 2 bases, leaving 8 bases not matched to a gene. This CDR3 contains 17 residues. The germline CDR1 and CDR2 sequences are LNHDA and SQIVND (reference sequence). CDR3 DNA, as far as it was read: TGTGCCAGTAGTATAGGGCGAGCGGGAGGGCCTACCTACGAG. Its translation: CASSIGRAGGPTYE. The full CDR3 protein reads CASSIGRAGGPTYEQYF.

This clone counts as medium-sized (0.01 to 0.1%) by frequency. Read data end 3 residues before the CDR3 end; the end is taken from the germline J gene. The chain employs TRBV20-1 and TRBJ2-7; 11 bases line up with TRBD1. V lost 6 bases, J lost 3 bases, and 4 bases stayed unmatched. Germline CDR1 reads DFQATT; CDR2 reads SNEGSKA (reference sequence). The CDR3 covers 13 residues. CDR3 DNA (partial): TGCAGTGCCCCGGGACAGGGGGACTACGAG. Encoded protein: CSAPGQGDYE. The whole CDR3 is CSAPGQGDYEQYF.

For this clone: Compared with germline, one end of the junction differs, possibly owing to a read error. The CDR3 end is not reached by the read, which stops 3 residues before it; the germline J gene fills it in. The chain links TRBV2 to TRBJ1-1, with 7 bases aligning to TRBD1. This CDR3 contains 14 residues. Germline-derived CDR1 and CDR2 are SNHLY and FYNNEI. The CDR3 sequence is CVSYSGQVNTEAFF. Incomplete CDR3 DNA: TGTGTCAGCTACTCCGGACAGGTGAACACTGAA.

As for this clone: At one boundary the junction diverges from the germline segment, which might be a read error. The CDR3 end is not reached by the read, which stops 3 residues before it; the germline J gene fills it in. The genes are TRBV4-2 and TRBJ2-1; the match to TRBD2 covers 8 bases. The CDR3 sequence is 14 residues long. CDR1 and CDR2 (germline): LGHNA, YNFKEQ. Here the CDR3 reads CASSRGLAYNEQFF. CDR3 DNA, as far as it was read: TGCGCCAGCAGCCGGGGACTAGCCTACAATGAG.

As regards this clone: Read coverage stops 3 residues before the CDR3 terminus; the germline J gene supplies the remainder. The J gene is TRBJ1-5, the V gene TRBV6-1, with 8 bases identical to TRBD1. Germline V gene lookup returns CDR1 MNHNS and CDR2 SASEGT. V was clipped by 3 bases and J by 1 base; unmatched bases: 2. CDR3 length: 15 residues. The CDR3 sequence: CASSDRGRSNQPQHF. The CDR3 DNA, read in part, is TGTGCCAGCAGTGACAGGGGGCGAAGCAATCAGCCC.

Worth noting for this clone: The read finishes 3 residues shy of the CDR3 end, and the germline J gene is used to complete it. This chain connects TRBV19 to TRBJ1-2, with 7 nucleotides matching TRBD1. The germline V gene encodes CDR1 LNHDA and CDR2 SQIVND (reference sequence). This CDR3 spans 16 amino acids. With 4 bases clipped from V and 5 bases from J, the junction kept 13 bases outside the gene matches. This CDR3 is CASSTVPNRGGYGYTF. CDR3 DNA, as far as it was read: TGTGCCAGTAGTACGGTACCCAACAGGGGAGGTTATGGC. Supplemented by reference TRBV19 and TRBJ1-2, the full variable domain reads DGGITQSPKYLFRKEGQNVTLSCEQNLNHDAMYWYRQDPGQGLRLIYYSQIVNDFQKGDIAEGYSVSREKKESFPLTVTSAQKNPTAFYLCASSTVPNRGGYGYTFGSGTRLTVV.

With respect to this clone: The DNA ends 3 residues before the CDR3 does, and the rest of the CDR3 is filled in from the germline J gene. This specimen includes other DNA sequences encoding the same CDR3. The chain links TRBV5-4 to TRBJ2-1, with D unclear. Trimming left V 4 bases short and J 6 bases short, with 8 bases between. CDR3 length equals 12 residues. Germline V gene sequence: CDR1 SGHNT, CDR2 YYREEE (reference sequence). The sequenced CDR3 bases are TGTGCCAGCAGCACCACTTCCAATGAG. This translates into CASSTTSNE. The full CDR3 protein is CASSTTSNEQFF.

The chain's CDR3 is CASSAGLAGDKIGELFF. CDR3 DNA (partial): TGTGCCAGCAGCGCAGGACTAGCGGGAGATAAAATCGGGGAG. The gene calls are TRBV7-8 and TRBJ2-2, with TRBD2 matching 13 bases. The observed sequence ends 3 residues before the CDR3 terminus, with the missing tail filled in from the germline J gene. The junction had 10 bases not matched to a gene; V was cut back by 5 bases and J by 7 bases. CDR3 length equals 17 residues. Germline CDR1 is SGHVS and CDR2 is FQNEAQ.

Turning to this clone: Read coverage stops 3 residues before the CDR3 terminus; the germline J gene supplies the remainder. J is TRBJ2-2 and V is TRBV11-2; D is uncertain. V was shortened by 5 bases and J by 4 bases, with 11 bases between the two germline ends. The CDR3 extends over 14 amino acids. CDR1 is SGHAT, CDR2 FQNNGV, per germline. The CDR3 DNA, read in part, is TGTGCCAGCAGCCCCCGCCCCAGCACCGGGGAG. Its translation: CASSPRPSTGE. In full, the CDR3 is CASSPRPSTGELFF.

With regard to this clone: The read ends 3 residues before the CDR3 terminus; that terminus is restored from the germline J gene. The J gene is TRBJ2-1, the V gene TRBV29-1; possibly TRBD2 for D (6 bases). This CDR3 is built from 14 residues. Trimming stripped 1 base from V and 7 bases from J, with 14 bases between. Germline V CDR1 and CDR2: SQVTM, ANQGSEA. This chain's CDR3 is CSVEGRDSPNEQFF. The covered CDR3 bases are TGCAGCGTTGAAGGCAGGGACTCGCCTAATGAG.

A remark on this clone: The read falls 3 residues short of the CDR3 end, and the missing part is taken from the germline J gene. V and J are TRBV19 and TRBJ2-3; 10 bases match TRBD2. Germline loops: CDR1 LNHDA, CDR2 SQIVND (reference sequence). J gave up 3 bases and V 5 bases, and 11 bases lay outside the gene matches. The CDR3 has 17 residues. Incomplete CDR3 DNA: TGTGCCAGTAGTGGGGGGCCTAGCGGGAGAAGTACAGATACG. Translated, it gives CASSGGPSGRSTDT. The full CDR3 is CASSGGPSGRSTDTQYF.

As regards this clone: Sequencing ends 3 residues short of the CDR3 end; the germline J gene provides the rest. The J gene is TRBJ2-2, the V gene TRBV7-6; D uncertain. The CDR3 spans 13 residues. Looked up from germline, CDR1 is SGHVS and CDR2 is FNYEAQ. V was trimmed by 5 bases and J by 7 bases, leaving 11 bases between them. CDR3 DNA (partial): TGTGCCAGCAGCCGCCAGGCAGACGGGGAG. Protein: CASSRQADGE. The full-length CDR3 reads as CASSRQADGELFF.

On this clone itself: Sequencing ends 3 residues short of the CDR3 end; the germline J gene provides the rest. The rearrangement links TRBV7-9 to TRBJ1-1; weak D call: TRBD1 (6 bases). CDR1 and CDR2 (germline): SEHNR, FQNEAQ (reference sequence). The CDR3 spans 13 residues. The DNA read from the CDR3 is TGTGCCAGCAGCTCCACAGGGAAAGATGGA. The encoded protein is CASSSTGKDG. The CDR3 reads in full as CASSSTGKDGAFF.

The CDR3 sequence is CASSTVNTGELFF. The DNA read from the CDR3 is TGTGCCAGTAGTACAGTGAACACCGGGGAG. The V call is TRBV19, the J call TRBJ2-2; D remains unclear. With the read ending 3 residues before the CDR3 end, the germline J gene is used to fill in that end. Germline V gene data show CDR1 as LNHDA and CDR2 as SQIVND (reference sequence). Trimming took off 4 bases at V and 1 base at J, with 4 bases between the two ends. CDR3 length: 13 amino acids.

As to this clone: The read ends 3 residues before the CDR3 terminus; that terminus is restored from the germline J gene. The chain employs TRBV20-1 and TRBJ2-2; 7 nucleotides match TRBD1. The CDR3 covers 17 residues. Germline V gives CDR1 DFQATT, CDR2 SNEGSKA (reference sequence). The V gene end was trimmed by 0 bases and the J gene end by 1 base; junction bases not matched to a gene: 8. CDR3 residues: CSARETGTSLNTGELFF. Partial CDR3 DNA: TGCAGTGCTAGAGAGACAGGGACCTCCCTGAACACCGGGGAG.

As to this clone: Sequencing ends 3 residues short of the CDR3 end; the germline J gene provides the rest. This rearrangement joins TRBV7-6 to TRBJ1-1; 7 bases match TRBD1. The germline V gene encodes CDR1 SGHVS and CDR2 FNYEAQ. The V and J ends lost 4 bases and 4 bases, in that order; junction bases with no gene match: 6. The CDR3 totals 14 residues. The sequenced CDR3 bases are TGTGCCAGCAGCTCTACAGGGGCCAGCACTGAA. It translates to CASSSTGASTE. The complete CDR3 reads CASSSTGASTEAFF.

The CDR3 sequence: CASSLGGAGEGEQYF. The sequenced CDR3 bases are TGTGCCAGCAGCTTAGGGGGTGCGGGAGAAGGCGAG. The rearrangement links TRBV7-9 to TRBJ2-7; TRBD2 matches 7 bases. The read is 3 residues too short to cover the CDR3 end, so that end is filled in from the germline J gene. The V gene end was trimmed by 1 base and the J gene end by 6 bases; junction bases not matched to a gene: 9. The CDR3 runs 15 residues. Germline V gene sequence: CDR1 SEHNR, CDR2 FQNEAQ (reference sequence).

Comment on this clone: The read halts 3 residues ahead of the CDR3 end, with the missing end drawn from the germline J gene. The rearrangement joins TRBV5-6 to TRBJ2-1; possibly TRBD1 for D (6 bases). The V gene's germline CDR1 is SGHDT and CDR2 YYEEEE. There are 12 residues in the CDR3. The V end lost 5 bases, the J end lost 9 bases, and 12 bases lay between the germline ends. Here the CDR3 reads CASSPQGGEQFF. The CDR3 DNA, read in part, is TGTGCCAGCAGTCCACAGGGTGGTGAG. Together with reference TRBV5-6 and TRBJ2-1, the CDR3 gives the full variable domain: DAGVTQSPTHLIKTRGQQVTLRCSPKSGHDTVSWYQQALGQGPQFIFQYYEEEERQRGNFPDRFSGHQFPNYSSELNVNALLLGDSALYLCASSPQGGEQFFGPGTRLTVL.

For this clone: The CDR3 is cut off 3 residues early in the read; its end comes from the germline J gene. This chain joins TRBV29-1 and TRBJ2-3; D remains ambiguous. The CDR3 is made up of 13 amino acids. Trimming removed 8 bases at V and 2 bases at J, with 14 bases between. Germline V gene sequence: CDR1 SQVTM, CDR2 ANQGSEA. The CDR3 DNA, read in part, is TGCAGCCCCCTGGAGCGTTACACAGATACG. Translating gives CSPLERYTDT. Given in full, the CDR3 is CSPLERYTDTQYF.

About this clone itself: The read terminates 3 residues before the CDR3 end, so the remaining end is supplied by the germline J gene. The chain recombines TRBV19 with TRBJ2-7; 11 positions agree with TRBD1. Germline V gene sequence: CDR1 LNHDA, CDR2 SQIVND (reference sequence). The CDR3 runs to 15 residues. V lost 3 bases, J lost 0 bases, and 1 base stayed unmatched. Incomplete CDR3 DNA: TGTGCCAGTAGTATCGGGACAGGGGGCTCCTACGAG. Translating it yields CASSIGTGGSYE. The entire CDR3 is CASSIGTGGSYEQYF. The whole variable domain, filled in from reference TRBV19 and TRBJ2-7, reads DGGITQSPKYLFRKEGQNVTLSCEQNLNHDAMYWYRQDPGQGLRLIYYSQIVNDFQKGDIAEGYSVSREKKESFPLTVTSAQKNPTAFYLCASSIGTGGSYEQYFGPGTRLTVT.

With regard to this clone: The missing CDR3 end, 3 residues past where the read stops, is filled in from the germline J gene. The V gene is TRBV7-2, the J gene TRBJ1-5; the match to TRBD1 covers 8 bases. V shed 1 base and J 6 bases; nucleotides not matched to a gene: 5. Germline V gene lookup returns CDR1 SGHTA and CDR2 FQGNSA. CDR3 length: 15 amino acids. CDR3 loop: CASSLVAGGTQPQHF. Incomplete CDR3 DNA: TGTGCCAGCAGCTTAGTGGCAGGGGGCACTCAGCCC.

Of note for this clone: The read terminates 3 residues before the CDR3 end, so the remaining end is supplied by the germline J gene. The chain joins TRBV5-1 to TRBJ2-7, with D maybe TRBD2 (6 bases). Germline V gene lookup returns CDR1 SGHRS and CDR2 YFSETQ. With 3 bases removed from V and 0 bases from J, the gap between germline ends came to 22 bases. This CDR3 has 18 amino acids. The CDR3 sequence: CASSSDPGTSTISYEQYF. The sequenced part of the CDR3 DNA is TGCGCCAGCAGCTCCGACCCTGGGACTTCCACAATCTCCTACGAG.